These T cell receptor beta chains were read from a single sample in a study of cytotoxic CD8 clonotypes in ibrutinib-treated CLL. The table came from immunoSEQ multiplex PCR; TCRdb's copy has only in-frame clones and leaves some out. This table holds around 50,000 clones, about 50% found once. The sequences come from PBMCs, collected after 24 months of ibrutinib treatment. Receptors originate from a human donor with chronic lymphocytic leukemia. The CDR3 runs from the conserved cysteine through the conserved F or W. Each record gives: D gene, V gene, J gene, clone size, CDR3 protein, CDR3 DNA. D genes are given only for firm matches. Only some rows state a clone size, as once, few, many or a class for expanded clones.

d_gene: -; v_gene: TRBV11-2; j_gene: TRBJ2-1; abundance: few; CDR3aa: CASSLSLVRGEQFF; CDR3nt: TGTGCCAGCAGCTTATCTCTAGTTCGGGGTGAGCAGTTCTTC
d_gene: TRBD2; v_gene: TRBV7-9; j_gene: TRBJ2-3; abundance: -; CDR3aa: CASSITEAGRRDTQYF; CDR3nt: TGTGCCAGCAGTATCACAGAAGCGGGGAGAAGAGATACGCAGTATTTT
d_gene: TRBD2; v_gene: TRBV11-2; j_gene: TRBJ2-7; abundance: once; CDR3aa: CASSPRGVAGSYEQYF; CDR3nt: TGTGCCAGCAGCCCAAGGGGGGTAGCGGGGTCCTACGAGCAGTACTTC
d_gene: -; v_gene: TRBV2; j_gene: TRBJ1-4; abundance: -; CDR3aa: CASSEVPDRPLTLFF; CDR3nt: TGTGCCAGCAGTGAAGTCCCAGACAGACCTTTAACCCTGTTTTTT
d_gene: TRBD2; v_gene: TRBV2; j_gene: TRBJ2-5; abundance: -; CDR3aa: CASVQGTIQETQYF; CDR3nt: TGTGCCAGCGTCCAAGGGACTATCCAAGAGACCCAGTACTTC
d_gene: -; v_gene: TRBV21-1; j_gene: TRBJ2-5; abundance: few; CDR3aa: CASWTGPVAETQYF; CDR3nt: TGTGCCAGCTGGACCGGCCCGGTGGCTGAGACCCAGTACTTC
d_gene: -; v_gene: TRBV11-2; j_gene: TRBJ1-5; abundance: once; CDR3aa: CASSLYDRRYQPQHF; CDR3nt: TGTGCCAGCAGCTTATACGACAGGCGGTATCAGCCCCAGCATTTT
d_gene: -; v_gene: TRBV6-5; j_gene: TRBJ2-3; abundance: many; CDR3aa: CASSYRTRTDTQYF; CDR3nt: TGTGCCAGCAGTTACCGGACACGGACAGATACGCAGTATTTT
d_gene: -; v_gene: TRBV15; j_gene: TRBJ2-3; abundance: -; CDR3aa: CATSREGGSTDTQYF; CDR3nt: TGTGCCACCAGCAGAGAGGGGGGTTCCACAGATACGCAGTATTTT
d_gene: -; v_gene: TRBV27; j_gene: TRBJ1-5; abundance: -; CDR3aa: CASSFSRGGQPQHF; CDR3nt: TGTGCCAGCAGTTTTAGTCGGGGGGGTCAGCCCCAGCATTTT
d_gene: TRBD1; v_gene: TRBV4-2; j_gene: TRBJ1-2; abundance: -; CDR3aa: CASSQDPRQGAVAGYTF; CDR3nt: TGTGCCAGCAGCCAAGATCCGAGACAGGGGGCAGTAGCCGGCTACACCTTC
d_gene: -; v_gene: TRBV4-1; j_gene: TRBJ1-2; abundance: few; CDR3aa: CASSQGFGGGYGYTF; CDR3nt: TGCGCCAGCAGCCAAGGTTTCGGGGGGGGCTATGGCTACACCTTC
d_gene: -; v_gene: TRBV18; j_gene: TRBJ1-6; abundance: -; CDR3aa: CASSFDSVPNNSPLHF; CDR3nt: TGTGCCAGCTCATTTGACAGCGTACCAAATAATTCACCCCTCCACTTT
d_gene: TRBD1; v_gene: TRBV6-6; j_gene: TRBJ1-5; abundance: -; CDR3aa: CASSGDRALTPQHF; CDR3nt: TGTGCCAGCAGTGGCGACAGGGCCTTAACGCCCCAGCATTTT
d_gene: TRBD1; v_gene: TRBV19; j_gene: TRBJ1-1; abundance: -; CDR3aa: CASSFGQGAEAFF; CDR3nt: TGTGCCAGTAGTTTCGGACAGGGGGCTGAAGCTTTCTTT
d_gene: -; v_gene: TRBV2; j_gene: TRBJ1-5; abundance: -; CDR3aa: CASSEAGGFGNQPQHF; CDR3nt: TGTGCCAGCAGTGAAGCGGGGGGCTTCGGCAATCAGCCCCAGCATTTT
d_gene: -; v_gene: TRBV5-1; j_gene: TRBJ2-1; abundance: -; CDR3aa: CASSLDGGRWDEQFF; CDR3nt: TGCGCCAGCAGCTTGGACGGGGGCCGTTGGGATGAGCAGTTCTTC
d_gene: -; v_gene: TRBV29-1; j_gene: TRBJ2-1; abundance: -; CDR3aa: CSVAFEQGPTFF; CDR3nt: TGCAGCGTTGCCTTCGAACAGGGACCCACTTTCTTC
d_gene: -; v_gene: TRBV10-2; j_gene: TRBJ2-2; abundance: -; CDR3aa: CASNTGATGELFF; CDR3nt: TGCGCCAGCAATACAGGAGCAACCGGGGAGCTGTTTTTT
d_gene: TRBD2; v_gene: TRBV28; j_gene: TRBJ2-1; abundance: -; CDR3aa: CASSVGGYNEQFF; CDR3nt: TGTGCCAGCAGTGTGGGGGGGTACAATGAGCAGTTCTTC
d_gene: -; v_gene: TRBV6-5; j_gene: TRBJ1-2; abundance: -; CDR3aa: CASSYFGTNYGYTF; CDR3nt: TGTGCCAGCAGTTACTTTGGGACTAACTATGGCTACACCTTC
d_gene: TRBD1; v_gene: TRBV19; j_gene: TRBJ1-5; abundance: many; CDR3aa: CASSRGQGRDQYSNQPQHF; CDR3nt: TGTGCCAGTAGTAGGGGACAGGGTCGAGACCAGTATAGCAATCAGCCCCAGCATTTT
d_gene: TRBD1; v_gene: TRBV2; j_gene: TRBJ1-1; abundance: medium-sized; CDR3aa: CASSDTGGNTEAFF; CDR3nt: TGTGCCAGCAGTGATACAGGGGGGAACACTGAAGCTTTCTTT
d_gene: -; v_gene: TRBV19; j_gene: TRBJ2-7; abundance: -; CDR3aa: CASSIQTGRGYEQYF; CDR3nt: TGTGCCAGTAGTATACAAACAGGAAGGGGCTACGAGCAGTACTTC
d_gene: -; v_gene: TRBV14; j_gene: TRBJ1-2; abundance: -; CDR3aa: CASSQAALGGYTF; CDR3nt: TGTGCCAGCAGCCAGGCGGCCCTAGGCGGCTACACCTTC
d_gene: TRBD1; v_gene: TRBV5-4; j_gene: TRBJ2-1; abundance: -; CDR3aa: CASSLEGARNEQFF; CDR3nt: TGTGCCAGCAGCTTGGAGGGGGCGCGGAATGAGCAGTTCTTC
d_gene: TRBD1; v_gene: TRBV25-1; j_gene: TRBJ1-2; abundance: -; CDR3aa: CATRAGDRVDGYTF; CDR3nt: TGTGCCACCCGAGCCGGGGACAGGGTCGATGGCTACACCTTC
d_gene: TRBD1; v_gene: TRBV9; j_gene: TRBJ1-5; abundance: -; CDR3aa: CASSVSGGGQPQHF; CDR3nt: TGTGCCAGCAGCGTTTCAGGGGGCGGTCAGCCCCAGCATTTT
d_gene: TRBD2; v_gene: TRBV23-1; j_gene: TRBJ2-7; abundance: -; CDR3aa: CASSHRDGLAVYEQYF; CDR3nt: TGCGCCAGCAGTCACCGCGATGGACTAGCGGTCTACGAGCAGTACTTC
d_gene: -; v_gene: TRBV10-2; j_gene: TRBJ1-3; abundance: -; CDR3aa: CASSQGFSGNTIYF; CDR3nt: TGCGCCAGCAGTCAGGGATTCTCTGGAAACACCATATATTTT
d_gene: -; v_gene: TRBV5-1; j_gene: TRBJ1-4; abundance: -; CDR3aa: CASSFPGREKLFF; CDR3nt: TGCGCCAGCAGCTTCCCTGGGCGTGAAAAACTGTTTTTT
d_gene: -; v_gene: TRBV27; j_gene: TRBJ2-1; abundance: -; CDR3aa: CASGMGNEQFF; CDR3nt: TGTGCCAGCGGGATGGGTAATGAGCAGTTCTTC
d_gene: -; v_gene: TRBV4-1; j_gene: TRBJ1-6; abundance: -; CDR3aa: CASSQVLVINSPLHF; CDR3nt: TGCGCCAGCAGCCAAGTGTTGGTAATTAATTCACCCCTCCACTTT
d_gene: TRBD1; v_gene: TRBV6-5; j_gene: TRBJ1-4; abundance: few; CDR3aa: CASSPRWTGAKKLFF; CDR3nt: TGTGCCAGCAGTCCCCGATGGACAGGGGCAAAAAAACTGTTTTTT
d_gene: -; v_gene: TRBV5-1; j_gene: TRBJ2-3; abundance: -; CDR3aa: CASSLADSPSTDTQYF; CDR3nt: TGCGCCAGCAGCTTGGCCGACAGCCCTAGCACAGATACGCAGTATTTT
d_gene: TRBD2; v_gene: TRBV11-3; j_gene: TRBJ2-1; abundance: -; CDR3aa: CASSLGEGEQFF; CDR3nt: TGTGCCAGCAGCTTAGGGGAGGGTGAGCAGTTCTTC
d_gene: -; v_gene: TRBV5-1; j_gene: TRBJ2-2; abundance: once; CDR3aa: CASSLVAGDTGELFF; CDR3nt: TGCGCCAGCAGCTTGGTGGCAGGGGACACCGGGGAGCTGTTTTTT
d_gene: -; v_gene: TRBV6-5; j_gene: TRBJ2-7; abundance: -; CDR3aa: CASSYSSRAAYEQYF; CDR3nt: TGTGCCAGCAGTTACTCTTCCAGGGCCGCCTACGAGCAGTACTTC
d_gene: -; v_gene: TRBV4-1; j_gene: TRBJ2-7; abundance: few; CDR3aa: CASSQDNRGLGEQYF; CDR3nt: TGCGCCAGCAGCCAAGATAACCGGGGGTTGGGGGAGCAGTACTTC
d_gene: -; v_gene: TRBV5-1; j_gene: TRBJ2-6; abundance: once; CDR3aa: CASSLAGGWQASGANVLTF; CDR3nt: TGCGCCAGCAGCTTGGCCGGGGGCTGGCAGGCCTCTGGGGCCAACGTCCTGACTTTC
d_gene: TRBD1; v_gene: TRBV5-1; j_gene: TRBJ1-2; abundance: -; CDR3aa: CASSSGGGYTF; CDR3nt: TGCGCCAGCAGCTCAGGGGGTGGCTACACCTTC
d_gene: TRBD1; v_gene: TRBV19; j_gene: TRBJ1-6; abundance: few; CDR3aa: CASTLGQDVYNSPLHF; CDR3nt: TGTGCCAGTACCCTTGGACAGGACGTCTATAATTCACCCCTCCACTTT
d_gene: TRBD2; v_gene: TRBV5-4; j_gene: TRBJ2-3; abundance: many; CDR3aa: CASSSRTSGTDTQYF; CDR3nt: TGTGCCAGCAGCTCCCGGACTAGCGGCACAGATACGCAGTATTTT
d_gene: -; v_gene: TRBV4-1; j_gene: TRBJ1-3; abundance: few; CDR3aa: CASSLEGLGTGNTIYF; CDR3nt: TGCGCCAGCAGCCTCGAGGGGCTGGGGACTGGAAACACCATATATTTT
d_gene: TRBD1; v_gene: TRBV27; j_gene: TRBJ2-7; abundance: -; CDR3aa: CASKPHRGDSYEQYF; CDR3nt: TGTGCCAGCAAACCCCACAGGGGAGACTCCTACGAGCAGTACTTC
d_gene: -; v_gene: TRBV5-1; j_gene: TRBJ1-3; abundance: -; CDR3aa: CASSDGNTIYF; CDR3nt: TGCGCCAGCAGCGATGGAAACACCATATATTTT
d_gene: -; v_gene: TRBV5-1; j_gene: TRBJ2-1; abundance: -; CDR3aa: CASSLGGNSYNEQFF; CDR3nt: TGCGCCAGCAGCTTGGGGGGAAACTCCTACAATGAGCAGTTCTTC
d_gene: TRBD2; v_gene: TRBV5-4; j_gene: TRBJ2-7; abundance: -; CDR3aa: CASSRGLAGVYEQYF; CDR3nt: TGTGCCAGCAGCCGAGGACTAGCGGGGGTGTACGAGCAGTACTTC
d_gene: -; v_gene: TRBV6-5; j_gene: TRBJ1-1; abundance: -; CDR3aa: CASRVGNTEAFF; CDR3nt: TGTGCCAGCAGGGTAGGGAACACTGAAGCTTTCTTT
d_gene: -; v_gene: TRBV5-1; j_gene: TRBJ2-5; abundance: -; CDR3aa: CASSSTGTETQYF; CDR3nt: TGCGCCAGCAGCTCAACCGGGACGGAGACCCAGTACTTC
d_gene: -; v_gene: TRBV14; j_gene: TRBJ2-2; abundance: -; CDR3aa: CASSRVRGSTGELFF; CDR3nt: TGTGCCAGCAGCCGCGTCCGGGGGAGCACCGGGGAGCTGTTTTTT
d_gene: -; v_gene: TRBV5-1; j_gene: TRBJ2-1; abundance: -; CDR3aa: CASSPQYGGLYNEQFF; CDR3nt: TGCGCCAGCAGCCCGCAGTACGGGGGTTTATACAATGAGCAGTTCTTC
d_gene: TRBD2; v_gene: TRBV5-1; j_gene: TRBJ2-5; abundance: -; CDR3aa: CASSISPSGGGETQYF; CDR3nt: TGCGCCAGCAGTATATCCCCTAGCGGGGGAGGAGAGACCCAGTACTTC
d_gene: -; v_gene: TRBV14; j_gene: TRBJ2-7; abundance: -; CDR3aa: CASSPVRQASSYEQYF; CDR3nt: TGTGCCAGCAGCCCCGTGAGACAGGCAAGCTCCTACGAGCAGTACTTC
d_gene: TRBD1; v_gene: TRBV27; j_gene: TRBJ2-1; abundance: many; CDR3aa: CASSFAGDRVNEQFF; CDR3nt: TGTGCCAGCAGTTTTGCCGGGGACAGGGTGAATGAGCAGTTCTTC
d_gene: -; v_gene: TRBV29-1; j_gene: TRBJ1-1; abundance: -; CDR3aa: CSVDVGRNTEAFF; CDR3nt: TGCAGCGTTGATGTCGGGCGGAACACTGAAGCTTTCTTT
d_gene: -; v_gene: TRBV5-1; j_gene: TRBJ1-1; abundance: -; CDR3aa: CASSPGPLENTEAFF; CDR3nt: TGCGCCAGCAGCCCTGGCCCATTGGAGAACACTGAAGCTTTCTTT
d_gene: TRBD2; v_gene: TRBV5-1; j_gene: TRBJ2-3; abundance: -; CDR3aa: CASSVGLAGLTDTQYF; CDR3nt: TGCGCCAGCAGCGTCGGGCTAGCGGGACTCACAGATACGCAGTATTTT
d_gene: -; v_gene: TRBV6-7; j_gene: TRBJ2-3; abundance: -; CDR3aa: CASSYGGANGDTQYF; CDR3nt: TGTGCCAGCAGTTACGGGGGGGCCAATGGAGATACGCAGTATTTT